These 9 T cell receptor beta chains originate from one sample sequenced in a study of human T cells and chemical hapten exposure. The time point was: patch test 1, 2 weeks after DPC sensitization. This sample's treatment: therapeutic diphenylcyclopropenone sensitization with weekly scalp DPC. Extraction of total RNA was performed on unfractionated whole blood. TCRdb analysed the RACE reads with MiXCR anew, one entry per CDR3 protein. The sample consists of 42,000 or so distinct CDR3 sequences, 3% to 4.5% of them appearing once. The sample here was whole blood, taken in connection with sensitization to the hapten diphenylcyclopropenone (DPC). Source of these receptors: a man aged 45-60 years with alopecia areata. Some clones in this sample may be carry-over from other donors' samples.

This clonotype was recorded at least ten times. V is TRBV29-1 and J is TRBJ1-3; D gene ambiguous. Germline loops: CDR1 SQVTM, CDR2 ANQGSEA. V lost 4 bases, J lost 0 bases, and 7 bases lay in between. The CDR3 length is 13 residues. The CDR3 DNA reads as TGCAGCGTTGGGTACGACTCTGGAAACACCATATATTTT. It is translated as CSVGYDSGNTIYF.

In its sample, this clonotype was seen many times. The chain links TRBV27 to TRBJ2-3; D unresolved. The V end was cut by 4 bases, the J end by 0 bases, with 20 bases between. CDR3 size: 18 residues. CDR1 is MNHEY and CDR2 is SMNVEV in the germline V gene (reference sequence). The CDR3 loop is CASSSGVKWNPSTDTQYF. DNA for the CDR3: TGTGCCAGCAGTTCCGGCGTAAAGTGGAACCCTAGCACAGATACGCAGTATTTT.

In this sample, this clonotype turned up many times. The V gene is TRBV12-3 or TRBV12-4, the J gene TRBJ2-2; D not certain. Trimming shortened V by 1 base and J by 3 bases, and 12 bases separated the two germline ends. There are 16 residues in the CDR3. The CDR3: CASSLDEPIDTGELFF. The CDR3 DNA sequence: TGTGCCAGCAGTTTAGACGAACCCATCGACACCGGGGAGCTGTTTTTT.

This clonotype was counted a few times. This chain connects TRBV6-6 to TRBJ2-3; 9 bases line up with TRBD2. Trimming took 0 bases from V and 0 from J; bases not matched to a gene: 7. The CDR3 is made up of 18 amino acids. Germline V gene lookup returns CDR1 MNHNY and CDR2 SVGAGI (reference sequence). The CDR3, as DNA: TGTGCCAGCAGTTACTCGGGGCTAGCGGGGCCTAGCACAGATACGCAGTATTTT. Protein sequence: CASSYSGLAGPSTDTQYF.

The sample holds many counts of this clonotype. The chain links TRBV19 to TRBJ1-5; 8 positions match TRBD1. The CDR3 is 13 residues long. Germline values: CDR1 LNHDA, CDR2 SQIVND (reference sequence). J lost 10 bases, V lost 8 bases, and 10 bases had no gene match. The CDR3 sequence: CASSDRENSPQHF. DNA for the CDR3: TGTGCCAGTTCGGACAGGGAGAATAGCCCCCAGCATTTT.

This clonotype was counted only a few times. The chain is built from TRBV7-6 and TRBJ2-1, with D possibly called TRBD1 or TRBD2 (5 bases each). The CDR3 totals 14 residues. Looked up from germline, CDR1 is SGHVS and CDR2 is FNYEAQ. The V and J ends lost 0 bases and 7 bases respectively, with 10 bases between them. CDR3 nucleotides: TGTGCCAGCAGCTTAGCGGGGACGCAGAATGAGCAGTTCTTC. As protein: CASSLAGTQNEQFF. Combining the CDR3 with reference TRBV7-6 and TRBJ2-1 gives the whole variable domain GAGVSQSPRYKVTKRGQDVALRCDPISGHVSLYWYRQALGQGPEFLTYFNYEAQQDKSGLPNDRFSAERPEGSISTLTIQRTEQRDSAMYRCASSLAGTQNEQFFGPGTRLTVL.

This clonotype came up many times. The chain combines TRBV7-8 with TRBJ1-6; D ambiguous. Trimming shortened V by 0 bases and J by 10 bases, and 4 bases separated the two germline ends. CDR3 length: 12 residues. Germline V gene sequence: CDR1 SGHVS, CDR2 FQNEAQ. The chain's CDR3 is CASSLAGSPLHF. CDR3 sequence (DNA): TGTGCCAGCAGCTTAGCCGGATCACCCCTCCACTTT.

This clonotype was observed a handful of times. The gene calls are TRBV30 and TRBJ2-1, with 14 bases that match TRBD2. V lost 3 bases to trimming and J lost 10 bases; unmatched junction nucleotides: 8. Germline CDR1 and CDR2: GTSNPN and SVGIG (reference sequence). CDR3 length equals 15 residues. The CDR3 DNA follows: TGTGCCTGGAGCTCGGGACTAGCGGGAGTGGGGGAGCAGTTCTTC. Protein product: CAWSSGLAGVGEQFF.

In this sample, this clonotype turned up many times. The CDR3 DNA follows: TGCAGCGGGGGACTAGCGGGGGAGCAGTACTTC. Amino acids: CSGGLAGEQYF. V gene TRBV29-1 combines with J gene TRBJ2-7; 13 bases map to TRBD2. This CDR3 region has 11 residues. Germline V gives CDR1 SQVTM, CDR2 ANQGSEA. Trimming removed 7 bases from V and 7 bases from J; junction bases left unmatched: 1.